Described below is a single TCR beta chain sequence and its context. As yet, its antigen is unknown. The sample belongs to a study of T cell responses to AZD1222 COVID-19 vaccine. For the study at large: Second doses at about 4 or about 12 weeks were pooled. Study results and limitations: A reported finding is that nearly half of spike-specific TCRs target unmutated variant regions. Spike was spanned by vaccine-associated CD4 TCRs, which were dominant at 160-218 and 743-854.

Generated by immunoSEQ multiplex PCR, the TCRdb table keeps only in-frame clones and is missing some. The table records around 72,000 clones, 82% of them present only once. CDR1 LGHDT and CDR2 YNNKEL come from the germline V gene (reference sequence). The CDR3 extends over 13 amino acids. With 4 bases clipped from V and 6 bases from J, the junction kept 2 bases outside the gene matches. This rearrangement joins TRBV3-1 (or the pseudogene TRBV3-2) to TRBJ1-2; 10 nucleotides match TRBD1. The sequence derives from an adult in good health. The source material was peripheral blood, sampled on day 0 of AZD1222 vaccination. This CDR3 reads CASSRGQGDGYTF. CDR3 in DNA: TGTGCCAGCAGCCGCGGACAGGGGGATGGCTACACCTTC.